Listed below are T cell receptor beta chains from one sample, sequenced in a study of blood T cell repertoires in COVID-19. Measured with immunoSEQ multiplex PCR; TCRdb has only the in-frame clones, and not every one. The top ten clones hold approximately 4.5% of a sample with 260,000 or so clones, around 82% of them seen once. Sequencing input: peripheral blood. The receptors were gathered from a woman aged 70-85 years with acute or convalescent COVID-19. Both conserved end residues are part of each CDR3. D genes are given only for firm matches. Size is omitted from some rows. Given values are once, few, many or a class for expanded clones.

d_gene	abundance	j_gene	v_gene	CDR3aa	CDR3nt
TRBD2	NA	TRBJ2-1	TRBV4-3	CASSQDSGGMGNEQFF	TGCGCCAGCAGCCAAGACTCGGGGGGGATGGGCAATGAGCAGTTCTTC
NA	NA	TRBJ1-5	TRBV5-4	CASSSQGNQPQHF	TGTGCCAGCAGCTCTCAGGGGAATCAGCCCCAGCATTTT
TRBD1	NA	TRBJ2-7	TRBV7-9	CASSFFRGPGGVNDEQYF	TGTGCCAGCAGCTTCTTTCGGGGGCCAGGGGGCGTAAATGACGAGCAGTACTTC
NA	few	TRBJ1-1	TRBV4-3	CASSQGPGINTEAFF	TGCGCCAGCAGCCAAGGTCCGGGGATTAATACTGAAGCTTTCTTT
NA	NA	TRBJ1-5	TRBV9	CASSVEQSNQPQHF	TGTGCCAGCAGCGTAGAACAGAGCAATCAGCCCCAGCATTTT
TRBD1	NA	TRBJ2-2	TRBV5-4	CASSLGDRRTGELFF	TGTGCCAGCAGCTTGGGGGACAGACGTACCGGGGAGCTGTTTTTT
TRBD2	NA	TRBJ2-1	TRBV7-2	CASSLGSGGSSYNEQFF	TGTGCCAGCAGCTTAGGTAGCGGGGGGTCCTCCTACAATGAGCAGTTCTTC
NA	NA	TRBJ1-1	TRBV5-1	CASSLQMNTEAFF	TGCGCCAGCAGCTTACAGATGAACACTGAAGCTTTCTTT
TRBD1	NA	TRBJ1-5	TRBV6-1	CASSDQGGNQPQHF	TGTGCCAGCAGTGACCAGGGGGGCAATCAGCCCCAGCATTTT
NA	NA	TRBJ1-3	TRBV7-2	CASSPTVLDTIYF	TGTGCCAGCAGCCCAACGGTGTTGGACACCATATATTTT
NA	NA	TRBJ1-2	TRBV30	CAWSVLGRYTF	TGTGCCTGGAGTGTACTTGGTCGCTACACCTTC
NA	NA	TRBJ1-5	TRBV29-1	CSVSGEGNQPQHF	TGCAGCGTTTCGGGGGAGGGCAATCAGCCCCAGCATTTT
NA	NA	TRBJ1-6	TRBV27	CASSYDRSWNSPLHF	TGTGCCAGCAGTTACGACAGGTCTTGGAATTCACCCCTCCACTTT
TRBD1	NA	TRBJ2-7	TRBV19	CASSGTGAYEQYF	TGTGCCAGTTCCGGGACAGGGGCCTACGAGCAGTACTTC
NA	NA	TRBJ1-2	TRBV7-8	CASSARQAFYGYTF	TGTGCCAGCAGCGCTCGACAGGCTTTCTATGGCTACACCTTC
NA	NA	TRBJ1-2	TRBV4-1	CASSQVSVSVYTF	TGCGCCAGCAGCCAAGTCTCGGTCAGCGTTTACACCTTC
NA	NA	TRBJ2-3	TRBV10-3	CAISRTDGTDTQYF	TGTGCCATCAGTAGGACTGATGGCACAGATACGCAGTATTTT
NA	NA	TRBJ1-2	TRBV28	CASSPAGQPANYGYTF	TGTGCCAGCAGTCCTGCTGGACAGCCCGCTAACTATGGCTACACCTTC
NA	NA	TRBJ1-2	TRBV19	CASSIQGLGIGYGYTF	TGTGCCAGTAGTATCCAGGGTCTCGGTATCGGTTATGGCTACACCTTC
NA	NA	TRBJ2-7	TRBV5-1	CASSPDQQGSSYEQYF	TGCGCCAGCAGCCCCGACCAGCAGGGGAGCTCCTACGAGCAGTACTTC
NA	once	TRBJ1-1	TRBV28	CASSLPRGAQTEAFF	TGTGCCAGCAGTTTGCCTCGGGGGGCGCAAACTGAAGCTTTCTTT
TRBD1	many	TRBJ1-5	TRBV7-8	CASSPGQGNQPQHF	TGTGCCAGCAGCCCAGGACAGGGCAATCAGCCCCAGCATTTT
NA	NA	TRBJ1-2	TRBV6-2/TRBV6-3	CASSQGTRGGYTF	TGTGCCAGCAGTCAGGGGACTAGGGGAGGCTACACCTTC
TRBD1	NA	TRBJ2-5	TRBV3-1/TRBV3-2	CASSQDGTGRTQYF	TGTGCCAGCAGCCAAGACGGGACAGGACGGACCCAGTACTTC
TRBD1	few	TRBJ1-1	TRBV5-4	CAAEKKGADTEAFF	TGTGCCGCCGAAAAGAAGGGGGCAGACACTGAAGCTTTCTTT
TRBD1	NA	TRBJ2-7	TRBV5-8	CASSLGDRGNEQYF	TGTGCCAGCAGCTTGGGAGACAGGGGGAACGAGCAGTACTTC
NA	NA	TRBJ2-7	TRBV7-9	CASSLDGSSYEQYF	TGTGCCAGCAGCTTAGACGGGAGCTCCTACGAGCAGTACTTC
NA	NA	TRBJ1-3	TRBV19	CASSMQQGPGNTIYF	TGTGCCAGTAGTATGCAGCAGGGTCCTGGAAACACCATATATTTT
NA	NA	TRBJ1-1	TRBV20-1	CSAMADTEAFF	TGCAGTGCAATGGCCGACACTGAAGCTTTCTTT
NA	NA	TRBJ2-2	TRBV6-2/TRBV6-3	CASSYSSLGTRDRTGELFF	TGTGCCAGCAGTTACTCGTCCCTCGGGACAAGAGACCGCACCGGGGAGCTGTTTTTT
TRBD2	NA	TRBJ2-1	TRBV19	CASSIGAGLWNEQFF	TGTGCCAGTAGTATTGGAGCGGGGTTATGGAATGAGCAGTTCTTC
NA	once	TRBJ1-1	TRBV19	CASSSRQSMNTEAFF	TGTGCCAGTAGTAGTCGACAGAGTATGAACACTGAAGCTTTCTTT
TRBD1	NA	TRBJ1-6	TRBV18	CASSPGGQGISSPLHF	TGTGCCAGCTCACCGGGGGGACAGGGTATATCCTCACCCCTCCACTTT
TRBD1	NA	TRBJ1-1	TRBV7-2	CASSLRSGQGVRNTEAFF	TGTGCCAGCAGCTTAAGATCGGGACAGGGGGTCAGGAACACTGAAGCTTTCTTT
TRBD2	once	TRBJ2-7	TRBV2	CASSEGLAGGYEQYF	TGTGCCAGCAGTGAAGGACTAGCGGGCGGCTACGAGCAGTACTTC
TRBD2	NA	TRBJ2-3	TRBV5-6	CASSSFRTSGGTDTQYF	TGTGCCAGCAGCTCCTTTCGGACTAGCGGGGGCACAGATACGCAGTATTTT
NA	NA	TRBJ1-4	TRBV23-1	CASSRADEKLFF	TGCGCCAGCAGTCGGGCCGATGAAAAACTGTTTTTT
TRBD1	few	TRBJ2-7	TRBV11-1	CASSPGQGRVEQYF	TGTGCCAGCAGCCCCGGACAGGGCCGGGTGGAGCAGTACTTC
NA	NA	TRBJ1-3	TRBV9	CASSVEPTVSGNTIYF	TGTGCCAGCAGCGTGGAACCGACAGTCTCTGGAAACACCATATATTTT
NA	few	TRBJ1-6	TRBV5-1	CASRVGRDDSPLHF	TGCGCCAGCAGAGTGGGCAGGGATGATTCACCCCTCCACTTT
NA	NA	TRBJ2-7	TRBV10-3	CAISVDRHSYEQYF	TGTGCCATCAGTGTAGACCGACACTCCTACGAGCAGTACTTC
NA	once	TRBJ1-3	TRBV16	CASSLGTSGNTIYF	TGTGCCAGCAGCCTTGGGACAAGTGGAAACACCATATATTTT
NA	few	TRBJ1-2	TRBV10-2	CASSEGTTYGYTF	TGCGCCAGCAGTGAGGGGACAACATATGGCTACACCTTC
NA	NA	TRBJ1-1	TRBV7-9	CASSLASTGRAEAFF	TGTGCCAGCAGCTTAGCGAGTACAGGGAGGGCTGAAGCTTTCTTT
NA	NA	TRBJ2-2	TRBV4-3	CASSQDRLPTGELFF	TGCGCCAGCAGCCAAGATAGACTTCCCACCGGGGAGCTGTTTTTT
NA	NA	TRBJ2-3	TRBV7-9	CASSLSPDTDTQYF	TGTGCCAGCAGCTTATCACCAGACACAGATACGCAGTATTTT
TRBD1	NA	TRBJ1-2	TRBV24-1	CATSDLGDDRVRSYTF	TGTGCCACCAGTGATTTGGGGGATGACAGGGTGAGGAGCTACACCTTC
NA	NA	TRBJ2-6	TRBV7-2	CASSSPGAGANVLTF	TGTGCCAGCAGCTCTCCGGGTGCTGGGGCCAACGTCCTGACTTTC
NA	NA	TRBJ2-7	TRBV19	CASSIGGGSYEQYF	TGTGCCAGTAGTATAGGGGGCGGCTCCTACGAGCAGTACTTC
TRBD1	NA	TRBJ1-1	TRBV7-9	CASSPRDSLNTEAFF	TGTGCCAGCAGCCCACGGGACAGCTTGAACACTGAAGCTTTCTTT
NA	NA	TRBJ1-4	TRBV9	CASSVAGWNEKLFF	TGTGCCAGCAGCGTAGCCGGGTGGAATGAAAAACTGTTTTTT